A single T cell receptor (beta chain) is shown here with its context. The sample comes from a study of T-cell memory formation after mild COVID-19. Study in general: Largely, the TCR clusters proved donor specific.

The ends were cut back, 3 bases at V and 6 bases at J, with 9 bases in the middle. The CDR3 length is 13 residues. Germline V gene data show CDR1 as SGHTA and CDR2 as FQGNSA. TCRdb re-called the 5' RACE reads through MiXCR, storing one row per CDR3 protein. The sample carries a few hundred thousand distinct CDR3 sequences, more than 15% recorded once. Sequences were obtained from PBMCs or a T cell subset sorted from them (not recorded which). The gene calls are TRBV7-2 and TRBJ2-1, with D perhaps TRBD2 (5 bases). The origin of this receptor is a man aged 18 to 29 who had mild COVID-19 (a few samples of this study predate the infection). Cell type and time point are not known. The CDR3 is CASSFAGTNEQFF. The CDR3 DNA follows: TGTGCCAGCAGCTTTGCGGGCACCAATGAGCAGTTCTTC.